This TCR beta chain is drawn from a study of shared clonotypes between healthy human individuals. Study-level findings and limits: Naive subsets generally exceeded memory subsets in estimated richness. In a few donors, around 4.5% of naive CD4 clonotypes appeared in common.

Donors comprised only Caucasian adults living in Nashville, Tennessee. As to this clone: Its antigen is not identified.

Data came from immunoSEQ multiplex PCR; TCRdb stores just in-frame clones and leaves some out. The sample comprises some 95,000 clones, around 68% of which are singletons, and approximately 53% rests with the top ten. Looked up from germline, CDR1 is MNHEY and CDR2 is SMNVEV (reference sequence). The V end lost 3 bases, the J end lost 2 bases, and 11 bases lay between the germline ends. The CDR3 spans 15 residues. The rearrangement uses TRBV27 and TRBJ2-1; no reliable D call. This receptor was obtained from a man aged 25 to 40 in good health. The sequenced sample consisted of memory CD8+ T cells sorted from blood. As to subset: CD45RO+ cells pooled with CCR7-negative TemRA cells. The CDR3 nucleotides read TGTGCCAGCAGTTTGACCCCAAACCCCTACAATGAGCAGTTCTTC. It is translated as CASSLTPNPYNEQFF.